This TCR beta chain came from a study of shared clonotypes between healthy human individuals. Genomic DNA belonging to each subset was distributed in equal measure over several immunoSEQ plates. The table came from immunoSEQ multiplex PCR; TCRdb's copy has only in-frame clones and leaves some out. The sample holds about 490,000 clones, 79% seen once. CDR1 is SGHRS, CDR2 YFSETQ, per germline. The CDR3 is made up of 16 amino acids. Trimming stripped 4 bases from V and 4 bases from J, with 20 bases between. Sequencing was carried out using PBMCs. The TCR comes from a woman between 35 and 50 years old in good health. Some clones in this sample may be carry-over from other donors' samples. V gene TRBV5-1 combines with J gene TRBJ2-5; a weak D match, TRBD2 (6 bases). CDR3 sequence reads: CASSPGMAGRGETQYF. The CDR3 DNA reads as TGCGCCAGCAGCCCCGGAATGGCAGGGCGGGGAGAGACCCAGTACTTC.